This note documents a single T cell receptor (beta chain) sequence. The germline CDR1 and CDR2 sequences are SNHLY and FYNNEI. The V gene end was trimmed by 6 bases and the J gene end by 0 bases; junction bases not matched to a gene: 6. The length of the CDR3 is 15 residues. These data are taken from a study of cytotoxic CD8 clonotypes in ibrutinib-treated CLL. Study context: Of a cohort that held roughly eleven relapsed/refractory and some 14 treatment-naive patients, 17 to 18 were IGHV unmutated.

The data were produced by immunoSEQ multiplex PCR, yet TCRdb's version contains in-frame clones alone and is incomplete. The sample has more than 150,000 clones; over 60% are singletons. This specimen was PBMCs, taken after 24 months of ibrutinib treatment. The TCR comes from a human donor with chronic lymphocytic leukemia. The rearrangement uses TRBV2 and TRBJ1-2, with 8 bases lining up with TRBD1. The CDR3 DNA follows: TGTGCCAGCAGGAAAAGGACAGGGACTAACTATGGCTACACCTTC. Its protein is CASRKRTGTNYGYTF.